Each of the 24 T cell receptor beta chains below was sequenced from the same sample in a study of blood T cell repertoires in COVID-19. The method was immunoSEQ multiplex PCR; TCRdb's version includes in-frame clones alone and lacks a portion of them. The sample contains 95,000 to 150,000 clones, roughly nine tenths of which appear only once. The sequenced material came from peripheral blood. Receptor source: a man in his 70s with active or convalescent COVID-19.

The chain uses TRBV7-9 and TRBJ2-3, with D perhaps TRBD1 (5 bases). The CDR3 has 14 amino acids. Trimming took 5 bases from V and 2 from J, leaving 11 bases between them. The germline V gene encodes CDR1 SEHNR and CDR2 FQNEAQ (reference sequence). For the CDR3, the DNA is TGTGCCAGCAGCCTCGACAGCTTCACAGATACGCAGTATTTT. Translating gives CASSLDSFTDTQYF.

The genes are TRBV3-1 (or the pseudogene TRBV3-2) and TRBJ1-2; 10 bases fit TRBD1. Trimming cost V 3 bases and J 7 bases; bases outside gene matches: 14. The germline gives CDR1 LGHDT, CDR2 YNNKEL (reference sequence). CDR3 length: 17 amino acids. CDR3 nucleotides: TGTGCCAGCAGCCATTCCCCCGGGACAGGGGAAAGTGGTGGCTACACCTTC. Translation gives CASSHSPGTGESGGYTF.

This chain uses TRBV7-8 with TRBJ1-6; 9 positions match TRBD1. The CDR3 runs to 17 residues. Germline V gives CDR1 SGHVS, CDR2 FQNEAQ. J was trimmed by 3 bases and V by 1 base; bases with no gene match: 4. The CDR3 spells CASSLVATGGYNSPLHF. DNA for the CDR3: TGTGCCAGCAGCTTAGTTGCGACAGGGGGCTATAATTCACCCCTCCACTTT.

The chain combines TRBV7-9 with TRBJ1-4, with a weak D call TRBD1 (5 bases). The V and J ends lost 4 bases and 8 bases respectively, with 14 bases between them. Germline CDR1 SEHNR, CDR2 FQNEAQ (reference sequence). CDR3 size: 14 residues. This CDR3 reads CASSSWGGNEKLFF. The CDR3 region has the DNA TGTGCCAGCAGCTCATGGGGGGGAAACGAAAAACTGTTTTTT.

The V call is TRBV28, the J call TRBJ2-2, with 8 bases that match TRBD1. J was trimmed by 5 bases and V by 7 bases; bases with no gene match: 3. Germline loops: CDR1 MDHEN, CDR2 SYDVKM. The CDR3 covers 13 residues. The CDR3 DNA sequence: TGTGCCAGCAAAACAGGGGGGACCGGGGAGCTGTTTTTT. It codes for CASKTGGTGELFF.

The chain is built from TRBV5-1 and TRBJ2-3; 8 bases are a match to TRBD2. This CDR3 region has 18 residues. Trimming removed 4 bases from V and 2 bases from J; junction bases left unmatched: 15. In germline, CDR1 is SGHRS, CDR2 YFSETQ. DNA of the CDR3: TGCGCCAGCAGCATTGGAAGCGGGAGCCACGGTTACACAGATACGCAGTATTTT. Its translation: CASSIGSGSHGYTDTQYF.

The chain is built from TRBV28 and TRBJ1-3; TRBD1 might be the D (5 bases). Germline values: CDR1 MDHEN, CDR2 SYDVKM. The V and J ends lost 5 bases and 1 base respectively, with 15 bases between them. CDR3 length: 16 residues. In DNA form, the CDR3 reads TGTGCCAGCAGTATCCTCAACAGGTCATCTGGAAACACCATATATTTT. Its protein is CASSILNRSSGNTIYF.

This clone was seen many times. The chain has TRBV28 and TRBJ2-7; tentative D call: TRBD1 (6 bases). Trimming left V 6 bases short and J 0 bases short, with 15 bases between. This CDR3 has 15 residues. Germline V gene lookup returns CDR1 MDHEN and CDR2 SYDVKM. The CDR3 here is CASRPHQGRSYEQYF. CDR3 in DNA: TGTGCCAGCAGACCTCATCAGGGGCGCTCCTACGAGCAGTACTTC.

This clone was observed once. The chain carries TRBV11-2 and TRBJ1-2, with D possibly being TRBD1 (5 bases). Germline CDR1 and CDR2: SGHAT and FQNNGV. CDR3 length: 15 residues. V gave up 1 base and J gave up 1 base, with 10 bases separating them. The CDR3 reads CASSLGAGLNYGYTF. In nucleotides, the CDR3 is TGTGCCAGCAGCTTAGGGGCAGGGCTTAACTATGGCTACACCTTC.

A remark on this clone: At one boundary the junction diverges from the germline segment, which might be a read error. V gene TRBV2 combines with J gene TRBJ1-1; D remains unclear. Germline assignment: CDR1 SNHLY and CDR2 FYNNEI. This CDR3 has 13 residues. In DNA, the CDR3 is TGTGCCAGCAGGACGCTTGAGGGTCCTGAGGCTTTCTTT. It specifies CASRTLEGPEAFF.

The rearrangement uses TRBV4-2 and TRBJ2-3, with a weak D call TRBD2 (6 bases). The germline CDR1 and CDR2 sequences are LGHNA and YNFKEQ. The CDR3 loop spans 16 amino acids. Trimming took 0 bases from V and 1 from J, leaving 11 bases between them. CDR3 in DNA: TGTGCCAGCAGCCAAGACCCGGGAGTGGGCACAGATACGCAGTATTTT. Its protein is CASSQDPGVGTDTQYF.

The chain combines TRBV27 with TRBJ2-2; no clear D gene. Germline V CDR1 and CDR2: MNHEY, SMNVEV (reference sequence). This CDR3 comprises 14 residues. V dropped 6 bases and J dropped 5 bases, with 13 bases sitting between them. CDR3 region: CASSPTAGTGELFF. The DNA of the CDR3 is TGTGCCAGCAGCCCTACCGCCGGTACCGGGGAGCTGTTTTTT.

V usage is TRBV5-6 and J usage is TRBJ1-2; TRBD1 is a possible D gene (5 bases). Germline CDR1 reads SGHDT; CDR2 reads YYEEEE. There are 14 residues in the CDR3. Trimming cost V 5 bases and J 0 bases, with 11 bases left between them. In DNA form, the CDR3 reads TGTGCCAGCAGTTACGGGGGGGCTAACTATGGCTACACCTTC. Residues: CASSYGGANYGYTF.

The J gene is TRBJ2-7, the V gene TRBV6-5, with TRBD1 identical over 9 bases. Per germline, CDR1 MNHEY and CDR2 SVGAGI. The V and J ends lost 6 bases and 5 bases, in that order; junction bases with no gene match: 2. The CDR3 length is 12 residues. CDR3 DNA sequence: TGTGCCAGCAGCTGGACAGGGGACGAGCAGTACTTC. This codes for CASSWTGDEQYF.

The gene calls are TRBV28 and TRBJ1-2, with D possibly TRBD1 on 6 matching bases. Germline lookup yields CDR1 MDHEN and CDR2 SYDVKM. V was cut by 1 base and J by 7 bases, with 13 bases left in between. The CDR3 consists of 14 residues. This chain's CDR3 is CASSLLGGRVGYTF. The CDR3 bases are TGTGCCAGCAGTTTATTGGGGGGGCGGGTTGGCTACACCTTC.

The chain carries TRBV2 and TRBJ1-3; 7 bases are a match to TRBD1. Germline V CDR1 and CDR2: SNHLY, FYNNEI. J lost 1 base, V lost 7 bases, and 7 bases had no gene match. The CDR3 sequence is 15 residues long. CDR3 region: CASTKQGQSGNTIYF. The CDR3 bases are TGTGCCAGCACGAAACAGGGGCAATCTGGAAACACCATATATTTT. Looking up the rest from reference TRBV2 and TRBJ1-3 gives the full variable domain: EPEVTQTPSHQVTQMGQEVILRCVPISNHLYFYWYRQILGQKVEFLVSFYNNEISEKSEIFDDQFSVERPDGSNFTLKIRSTKLEDSAMYFCASTKQGQSGNTIYFGEGSWLTVV.

The V gene is TRBV2, the J gene TRBJ2-2; no definite D call. V lost 2 bases to trimming and J lost 1 base, with 11 bases between them. The CDR3 extends over 16 amino acids. Per germline, CDR1 SNHLY and CDR2 FYNNEI. The CDR3 sequence: CASSEIPPGNTGELFF. CDR3 DNA sequence: TGTGCCAGCAGTGAAATCCCCCCCGGGAACACCGGGGAGCTGTTTTTT.

The sample holds many counts of this clone. V usage is TRBV19 and J usage is TRBJ1-1, with TRBD1 matching over 7 bases. This CDR3 region has 14 residues. The junction had 9 bases not matched to a gene; V was cut back by 6 bases and J by 5 bases. The germline gives CDR1 LNHDA, CDR2 SQIVND (reference sequence). CDR3 sequence reads: CASSSIQGKTEAFF. The CDR3 nucleotides are TGTGCCAGTAGCTCAATACAGGGGAAGACTGAAGCTTTCTTT.

This rearrangement joins TRBV11-2 to TRBJ1-1; 7 nucleotides align to TRBD1. The CDR3 covers 16 residues. J gave up 1 base and V 3 bases, and 8 bases lay outside the gene matches. CDR1 and CDR2 (germline): SGHAT, FQNNGV. CDR3 sequence: CASSFGKGQWNTEAFF. Here the CDR3 DNA reads TGTGCCAGCAGCTTCGGAAAGGGACAGTGGAACACTGAAGCTTTCTTT.

The V call is TRBV10-3, the J call TRBJ1-5; 8 nucleotides agree with TRBD1. Germline loops: CDR1 ENHRY, CDR2 SYGVKD. V lost 10 bases to trimming and J lost 5 bases; unmatched junction nucleotides: 7. The CDR3 spans 13 residues. CDR3 region: CATQGQADQPQHF. The CDR3 region has the DNA TGTGCCACCCAGGGACAGGCGGATCAGCCCCAGCATTTT.

The chain has TRBV7-2 and TRBJ1-1; 8 nucleotides align to TRBD1. Per germline, CDR1 SGHTA and CDR2 FQGNSA. The V segment lost 4 bases and the J segment 8 bases; nucleotides outside the gene matches: 6. The CDR3 is made up of 13 amino acids. CDR3 DNA: TGTGCCAGCAGCTCCGGACAGGGCTGGGAAGCTTTCTTT. Its translation is CASSSGQGWEAFF.

The rearrangement links TRBV19 to TRBJ1-5, with 7 bases identical to TRBD1. V was clipped by 10 bases and J by 3 bases; unmatched bases: 9. The CDR3 totals 14 residues. Per germline, CDR1 LNHDA and CDR2 SQIVND (reference sequence). For the CDR3, the DNA is TGTGCCACTCAGACAGGGCTCTCCAATCAGCCCCAGCATTTT. Protein sequence: CATQTGLSNQPQHF.

CDR3 nucleotides: TGCGCCAGCAGCCCAGGGGGCACCGGACTAGCGGGAGCTGTTGATACGCAGTATTTT. Its protein is CASSPGGTGLAGAVDTQYF. V is TRBV4-1 and J is TRBJ2-3, with TRBD2 matching over 13 bases. V lost 4 bases to trimming and J lost 6 bases; unmatched junction nucleotides: 16. In germline, CDR1 is MGHRA, CDR2 YSYEKL. This CDR3 comprises 19 residues.

The V and J genes are TRBV7-9 and TRBJ2-3; 8 bases fit TRBD1. Germline V lookup: CDR1 SEHNR, CDR2 FQNEAQ (reference sequence). V was clipped by 5 bases and J by 1 base; unmatched bases: 5. The CDR3 extends over 15 amino acids. This CDR3 reads CASSPPGQGTDTQYF. CDR3 bases: TGTGCCAGCAGCCCCCCGGGACAGGGCACAGATACGCAGTATTTT.